The T cell receptor beta chain described here comes from a study of regulatory T cells in long-lasting Graves disease. Time point reported: newly diagnosed GD, antithyroid drugs for less than 3 months. Researchers made the TCR library from RNA that was extracted from PBMCs. This CDR3 is built from 14 residues. V lost 4 bases and J lost 4, with 12 bases in between. Germline V CDR1 and CDR2: SGDLS, YYNGEE. This clonotype has a count of ten or more. Relying on iRepertoire HTBI primers and Arm-PCR of CDR3 regions, the team built TCR beta libraries. Via MiXCR, TCRdb re-called the multiplex PCR reads, giving one row per CDR3 protein. Of roughly 520,000 distinct CDR3 sequences detected, 12% appear once; the ten largest clones hold about 8.9%. The same specimen was also included in a second study, on T cells in Graves' hyperthyroidism and ophthalmopathy. That investigation notes: Within blood appeared most thyroid clonotypes that had expanded above 0.001.

V usage is TRBV9 and J usage is TRBJ2-1; no clear D gene. The input for sequencing was peripheral blood mononuclear cells (PBMCs), taken at new diagnosis, from a patient treated with antithyroid drugs. This receptor was obtained from a woman younger than 45 with Graves disease. CDR3 region: CASSLGALYNEQFF. The CDR3 coding sequence is TGTGCCAGCAGCCTCGGTGCACTTTACAATGAGCAGTTCTTC.